This record concerns one T cell receptor (beta chain) sequence. The TCRbeta library was prepared with unique molecular identifiers. MiXCR was run by TCRdb on the PCR reads, yielding one entry per CDR3 protein. The sample yields 360,000 or so distinct CDR3 sequences, around 20% seen once. Trimming cost V 4 bases and J 4 bases, with 16 bases left between them. In germline, CDR1 is SGHTA, CDR2 FQGNSA. The CDR3 extends over 15 amino acids. This specimen belongs to a study of T-cell reconstitution after alpha-beta-depleted transplantation in children. This clonotype was sampled from a human donor who donated a stem cell graft to a child with acute myeloid leukemia. The chain employs TRBV7-2 and TRBJ1-2; D is undetermined. The source was PBMCs from the stem cell graft donor, collected from the stem cell graft. CDR3 sequence reads: CASSSSSGASYGYTF. The CDR3 DNA reads as TGTGCCAGCAGCTCCTCCTCGGGCGCGAGCTATGGCTACACCTTC.